This T cell receptor (beta chain) was profiled in a study of shared clonotypes between healthy human individuals. Germline V gene sequence: CDR1 SGHRS, CDR2 YFSETQ. Trimming cost V 6 bases and J 5 bases; bases outside gene matches: 17. The length of the CDR3 is 18 residues. This clone was counted once. This table comes from immunoSEQ multiplex PCR, and its TCRdb copy is limited to in-frame clones, with some not included. The sample has some 2,100,000 clones; approximately 94% are singletons. The specimen was naive CD4+ T cells sorted from blood. Regarding subset: CD45RA+ positively selected. The chain employs TRBV5-1 and TRBJ2-5, with 12 bases fitting TRBD2. This sequence originates from a man between 18 and 35 years old in good health. CDR3 residues: CASKPTLAGGPREETQYF. The CDR3 nucleotides read TGCGCCAGCAAGCCCACCCTAGCGGGGGGGCCTAGAGAGGAGACCCAGTACTTC.